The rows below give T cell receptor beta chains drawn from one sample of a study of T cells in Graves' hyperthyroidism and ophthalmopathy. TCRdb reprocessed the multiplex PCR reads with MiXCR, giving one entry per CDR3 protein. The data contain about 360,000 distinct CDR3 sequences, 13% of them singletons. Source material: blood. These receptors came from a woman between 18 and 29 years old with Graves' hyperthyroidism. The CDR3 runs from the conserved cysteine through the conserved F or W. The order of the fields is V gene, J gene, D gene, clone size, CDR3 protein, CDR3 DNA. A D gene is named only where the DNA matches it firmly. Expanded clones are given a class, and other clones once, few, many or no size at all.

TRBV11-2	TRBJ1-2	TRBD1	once	CASSLGSGQGAVGGYTF	TGTGCCAGCAGCTTGGGTTCAGGACAGGGGGCAGTAGGAGGCTACACCTTC
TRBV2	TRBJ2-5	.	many	CASSEGFGVGKTQYF	TGTGCCAGCAGTGAGGGATTTGGAGTAGGCAAGACCCAGTACTTC
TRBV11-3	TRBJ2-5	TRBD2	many	CASSLPGLATRQETQYF	TGTGCCAGCAGCCTCCCCGGACTAGCGACGCGCCAAGAGACCCAGTACTTC
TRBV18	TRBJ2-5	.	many	CASSPSTRGEETQYF	TGTGCCAGCTCACCCTCAACCAGGGGGGAAGAGACCCAGTACTTC
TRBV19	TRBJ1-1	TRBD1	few	CASEASGTGNTEAFF	TGTGCCAGCGAAGCTTCCGGGACAGGAAACACTGAAGCTTTCTTT
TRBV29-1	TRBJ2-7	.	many	CSVEGLGAGHYEQYF	TGCAGCGTTGAAGGGTTGGGGGCCGGTCACTACGAGCAGTACTTC
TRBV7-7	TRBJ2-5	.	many	CASSPRRGWETQYF	TGTGCTAGCAGCCCAAGGAGAGGTTGGGAGACCCAGTACTTC
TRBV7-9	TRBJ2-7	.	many	CASSLLKAGRYEQYF	TGTGCCAGCAGCTTATTAAAGGCGGGAAGGTACGAGCAGTACTTC
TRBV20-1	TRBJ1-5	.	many	CSAREGTNQPQHF	TGCAGTGCTAGGGAGGGGACGAATCAGCCCCAGCATTTT
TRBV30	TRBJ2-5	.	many	CAWSVQETQYF	TGTGCCTGGAGTGTTCAGGAGACCCAGTACTTC
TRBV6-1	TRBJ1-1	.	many	CASNGARSTEAFF	TGTGCCAGCAACGGGGCGCGGAGCACTGAAGCTTTCTTT
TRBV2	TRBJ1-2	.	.	CASSRRGTQWGYTF	TGTGCCAGCAGTCGAAGAGGGACACAATGGGGCTACACCTTC
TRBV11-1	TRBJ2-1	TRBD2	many	CASSWTGTSGHNEQFF	TGTGCCAGCAGCTGGACCGGGACTAGCGGACACAATGAGCAGTTCTTC
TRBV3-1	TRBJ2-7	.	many	CASSQSWEQYF	TGTGCCAGCAGCCAGAGCTGGGAGCAGTACTTC
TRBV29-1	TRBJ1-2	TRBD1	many	CSVSRQGSGYTF	TGCAGCGTATCCCGACAGGGAAGTGGCTACACCTTC
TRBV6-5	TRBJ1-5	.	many	CASSYSTGDSNQPQHF	TGTGCCAGCAGTTACTCTACAGGAGATAGCAATCAGCCCCAGCATTTT
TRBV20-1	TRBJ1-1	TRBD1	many	CSASGTGVYEAFF	TGCAGTGCTAGTGGGACAGGGGTTTACGAAGCTTTCTTT
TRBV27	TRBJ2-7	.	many	CASSLRGAYEQYF	TGTGCCAGCAGCTTACGCGGGGCCTACGAGCAGTACTTC
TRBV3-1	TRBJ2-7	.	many	CASSQGRGYEQYF	TGTGCCAGCAGCCAAGGCAGAGGCTACGAGCAGTACTTC
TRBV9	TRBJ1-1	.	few	CASSVAGDTNTEAFF	TGTGCCAGCAGCGTAGCTGGGGACACGAACACTGAAGCTTTCTTT
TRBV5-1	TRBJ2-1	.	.	CASSLEGTSYEQFF	TGTGCCAGCAGCTTAGAGGGAACCTCCTACGAGCAGTTCTTC
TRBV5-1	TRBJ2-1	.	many	CASSRTENNEQFF	TGCGCCAGCAGCCGGACAGAAAACAATGAGCAGTTCTTC
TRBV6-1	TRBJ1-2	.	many	CASRRDNPRGGYTF	TGTGCCAGCAGACGGGACAATCCAAGGGGTGGCTACACCTTC
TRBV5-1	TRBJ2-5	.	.	CASSLELGAKGETQYF	TGCGCCAGCAGCTTGGAGCTGGGGGCAAAGGGGGAGACCCAGTACTTC
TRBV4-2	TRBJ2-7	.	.	CASSQSTCEQYF	TGTGCCAGCAGCCAGTCCACCTGCGAGCAGTACTTC
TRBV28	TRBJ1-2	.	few	CASSPIGALEGYTF	TGTGCCAGCAGTCCCATAGGAGCCCTGGAGGGCTACACCTTC
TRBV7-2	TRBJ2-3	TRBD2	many	CASSPPGRGGGDTQYF	TGTGCCAGCAGCCCACCCGGGCGGGGGGGGGGAGATACGCAGTATTTT
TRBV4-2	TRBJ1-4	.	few	CASRSRDLNEKLFF	TGTGCCAGCAGATCCAGGGACCTTAATGAAAAACTGTTTTTT